This T cell receptor beta chain was obtained from a study of CD8+ T cells in alopecia areata. Study-level results: Especially in alopecia totalis/universalis, lesional scalp showed greater clonality than normal scalp did.

Extraction of RNA preceded its reverse transcription into cDNA, which served as the sequencing template. TCRdb's table, derived via immunoSEQ multiplex PCR, lists solely in-frame clones and lacks some. This table has around 150,000 clones, roughly 58% appearing once. Using a FACSAria, the CD4+ and CD8+ T cells were sorted from the PBMCs. CDR1 and CDR2 (germline): SGDLS, YYNGEE. V gave up 0 bases and J gave up 2 bases, with 14 bases separating them. This CDR3 contains 16 residues. A remark on this clone: Its target is unknown.

Sample: CD8+ T cells sorted from blood. This TCR was recovered from a human donor in good health. The gene calls are TRBV9 and TRBJ1-2; D ambiguous. In DNA, the CDR3 is TGTGCCAGCAGCGTAGCTCTGGACGGATCAAACTATGGCTACACCTTC. Encoded protein: CASSVALDGSNYGYTF.